This paragraph reports one T cell receptor (beta chain). Its antigen remains unknown. This sample was included in a study of OX40 agonist ivuxolimab in advanced cancers. Method: immunoSEQ multiplex PCR; TCRdb's copy keeps in-frame clones and lacks some. The profile covers some 19,000 clones, with around two thirds appearing a single time and 10% to 15% taken by the ten largest. The sampling schedule covered blood at baseline, cycle 4 day 1, and cycle 7 day 1. General observations from the study: Blood T cells, both CD4+ and CD8+, expanded clonally by week 6 at 0.1 to 3.0 mg/kg.

There are 13 residues in the CDR3. V lost 11 bases and J lost 6; bases outside the gene matches: 11. The V gene's germline CDR1 is SNHLY and CDR2 FYNNEI. The specimen was CD4+ or CD8+ T cells sorted from blood, collected in a trial of the OX40 agonist ivuxolimab. The chain has TRBV2 and TRBJ2-3; 7 bases align to TRBD1. The receptor's source is an adult with an advanced solid tumor such as melanoma, head and neck, liver or kidney cancer. This CDR3 reads CAGWDSIADTQYF. DNA of the CDR3: TGTGCCGGTTGGGACAGCATCGCGGATACGCAGTATTTT. Filled out from reference TRBV2 and TRBJ2-3, the complete variable domain reads EPEVTQTPSHQVTQMGQEVILRCVPISNHLYFYWYRQILGQKVEFLVSFYNNEISEKSEIFDDQFSVERPDGSNFTLKIRSTKLEDSAMYFCAGWDSIADTQYFGPGTRLTVL.